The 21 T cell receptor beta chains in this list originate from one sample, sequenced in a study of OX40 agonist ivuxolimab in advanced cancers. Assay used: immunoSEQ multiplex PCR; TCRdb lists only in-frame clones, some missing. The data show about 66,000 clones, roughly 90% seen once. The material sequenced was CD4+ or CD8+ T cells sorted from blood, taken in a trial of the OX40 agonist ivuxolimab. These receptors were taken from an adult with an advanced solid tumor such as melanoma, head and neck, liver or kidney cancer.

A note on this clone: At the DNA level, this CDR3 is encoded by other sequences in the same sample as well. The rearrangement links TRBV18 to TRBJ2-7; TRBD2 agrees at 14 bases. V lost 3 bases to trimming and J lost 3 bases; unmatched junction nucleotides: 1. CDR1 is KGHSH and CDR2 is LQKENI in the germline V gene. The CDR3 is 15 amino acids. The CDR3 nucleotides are TGTGCCAGCTCACCGGGACTAGCGGGAGTCTACGAGCAGTACTTC. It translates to CASSPGLAGVYEQYF.

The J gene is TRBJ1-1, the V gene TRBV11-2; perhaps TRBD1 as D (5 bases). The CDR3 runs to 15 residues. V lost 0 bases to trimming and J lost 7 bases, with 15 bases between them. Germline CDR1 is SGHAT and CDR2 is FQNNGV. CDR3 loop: CASSLEVGIRDEAFF. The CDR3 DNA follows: TGTGCCAGCAGCTTAGAGGTGGGGATCAGGGATGAAGCTTTCTTT. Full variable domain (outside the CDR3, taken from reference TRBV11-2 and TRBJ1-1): EAGVAQSPRYKIIEKRQSVAFWCNPISGHATLYWYQQILGQGPKLLIQFQNNGVVDDSQLPKDRFSAERLKGVDSTLKIQPAKLEDSAVYLCASSLEVGIRDEAFFGQGTRLTVV.

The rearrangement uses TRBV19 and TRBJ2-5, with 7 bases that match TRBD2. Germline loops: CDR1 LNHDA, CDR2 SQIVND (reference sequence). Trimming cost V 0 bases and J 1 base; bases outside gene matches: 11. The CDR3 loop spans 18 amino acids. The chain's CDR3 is CASSIDGGAGVLQETQYF. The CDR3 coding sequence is TGTGCCAGTAGTATAGATGGCGGGGCGGGAGTTCTCCAAGAGACCCAGTACTTC.

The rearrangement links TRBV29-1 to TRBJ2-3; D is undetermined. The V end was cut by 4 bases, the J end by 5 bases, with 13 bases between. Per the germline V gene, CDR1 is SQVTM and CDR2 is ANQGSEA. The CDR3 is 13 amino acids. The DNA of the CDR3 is TGCAGCGTTGGGTCCCCCCGAGGAGATACGCAGTATTTT. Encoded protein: CSVGSPRGDTQYF.

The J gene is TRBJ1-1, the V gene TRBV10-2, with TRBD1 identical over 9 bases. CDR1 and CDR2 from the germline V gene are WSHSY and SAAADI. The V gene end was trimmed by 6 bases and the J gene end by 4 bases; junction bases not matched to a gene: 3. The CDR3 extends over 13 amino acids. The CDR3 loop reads CASSGQGSTEAFF. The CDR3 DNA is TGCGCCAGCAGCGGACAGGGGAGCACTGAAGCTTTCTTT.

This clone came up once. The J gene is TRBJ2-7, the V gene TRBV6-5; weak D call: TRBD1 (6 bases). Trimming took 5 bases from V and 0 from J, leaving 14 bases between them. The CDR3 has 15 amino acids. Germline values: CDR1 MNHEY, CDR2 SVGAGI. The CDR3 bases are TGTGCCAGCAGTCTCGACAGGCGCAGCTCCTACGAGCAGTACTTC. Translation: CASSLDRRSSYEQYF.

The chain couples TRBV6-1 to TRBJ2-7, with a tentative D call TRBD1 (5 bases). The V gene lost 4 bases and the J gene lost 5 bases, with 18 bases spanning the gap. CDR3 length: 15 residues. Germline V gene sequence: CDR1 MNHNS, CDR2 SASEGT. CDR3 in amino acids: CASSAKGQGSHEQYF. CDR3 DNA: TGTGCCAGCAGTGCGAAGGGCCAGGGATCCCACGAGCAGTACTTC.

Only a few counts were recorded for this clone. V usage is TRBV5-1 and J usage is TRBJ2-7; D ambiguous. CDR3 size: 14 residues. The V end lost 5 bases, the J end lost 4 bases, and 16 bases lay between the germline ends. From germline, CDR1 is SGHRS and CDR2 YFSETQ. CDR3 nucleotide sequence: TGCGCCAGCAGTCAAACCGCCTCAGGATACGAGCAGTACTTC. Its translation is CASSQTASGYEQYF.

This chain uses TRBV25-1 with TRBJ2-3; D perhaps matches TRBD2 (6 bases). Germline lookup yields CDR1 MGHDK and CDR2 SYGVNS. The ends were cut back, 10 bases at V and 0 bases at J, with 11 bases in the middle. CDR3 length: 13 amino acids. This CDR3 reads CATLAPSTDTQYF. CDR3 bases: TGTGCCACTCTAGCGCCTAGCACAGATACGCAGTATTTT.

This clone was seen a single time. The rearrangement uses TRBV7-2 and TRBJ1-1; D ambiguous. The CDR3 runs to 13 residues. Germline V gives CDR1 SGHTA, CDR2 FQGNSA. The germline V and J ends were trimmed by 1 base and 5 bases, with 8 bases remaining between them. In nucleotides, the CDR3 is TGTGCCAGCAGCTTAGTTGGAAATACTGAAGCTTTCTTT. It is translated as CASSLVGNTEAFF.

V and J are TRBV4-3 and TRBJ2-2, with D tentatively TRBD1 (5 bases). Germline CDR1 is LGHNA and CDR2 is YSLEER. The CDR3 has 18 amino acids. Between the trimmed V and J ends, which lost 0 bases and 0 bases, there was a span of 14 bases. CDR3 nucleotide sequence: TGCGCCAGCAGCCAAGATTTGCAGGGAACTGCGAACACCGGGGAGCTGTTTTTT. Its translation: CASSQDLQGTANTGELFF.

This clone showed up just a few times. In nucleotides, the CDR3 is TGTGCCAGTAGTATCCAGGGGCAATCCTACGAGCAGTACTTC. Its translation: CASSIQGQSYEQYF. This rearrangement joins TRBV19 to TRBJ2-7; possible D gene TRBD1, 6 bases. V dropped 3 bases and J dropped 1 base, with 10 bases sitting between them. The CDR3 is 14 residues long. CDR1 and CDR2 from the germline V gene are LNHDA and SQIVND (reference sequence).

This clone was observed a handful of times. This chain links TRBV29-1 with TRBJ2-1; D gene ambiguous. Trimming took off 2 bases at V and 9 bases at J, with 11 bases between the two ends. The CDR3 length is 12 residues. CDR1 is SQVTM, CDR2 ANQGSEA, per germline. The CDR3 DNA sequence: TGCAGCGTTGAACCTCCGTGGGGTGAGCAGTTCTTC. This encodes CSVEPPWGEQFF.

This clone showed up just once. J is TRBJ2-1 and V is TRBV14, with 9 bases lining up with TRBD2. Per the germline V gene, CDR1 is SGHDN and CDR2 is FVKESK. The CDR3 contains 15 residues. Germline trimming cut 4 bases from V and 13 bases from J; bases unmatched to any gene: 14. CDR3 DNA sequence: TGTGCCAGCAGCCGGGGAAACGGACTAGCGTCTTTCCAGTTCTTC. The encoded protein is CASSRGNGLASFQFF.

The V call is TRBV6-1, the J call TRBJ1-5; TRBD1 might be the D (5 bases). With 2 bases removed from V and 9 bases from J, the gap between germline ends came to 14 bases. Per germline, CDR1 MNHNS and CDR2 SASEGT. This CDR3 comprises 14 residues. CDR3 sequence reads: CASSEIQDMTPQHF. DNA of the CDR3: TGTGCCAGCAGTGAAATTCAGGACATGACGCCCCAGCATTTT.

The CDR3 loop is CASSIGGRAGTDTQYF. The DNA for the CDR3 is TGTGCCAGTAGTATAGGGGGCCGGGCAGGGACAGATACGCAGTATTTT. The chain combines TRBV19 with TRBJ2-3; D possibly corresponds to TRBD1 (5 bases). The CDR3 length is 16 residues. V lost 1 base and J 3 bases, leaving 14 bases between the germline ends. The germline V gene encodes CDR1 LNHDA and CDR2 SQIVND (reference sequence).

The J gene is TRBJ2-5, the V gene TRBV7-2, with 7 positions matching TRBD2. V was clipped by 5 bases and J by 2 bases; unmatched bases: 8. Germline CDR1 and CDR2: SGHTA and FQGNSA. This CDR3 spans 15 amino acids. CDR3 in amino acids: CASSVSAGEQETQYF. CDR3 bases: TGTGCCAGCAGCGTATCGGCGGGGGAGCAAGAGACCCAGTACTTC.

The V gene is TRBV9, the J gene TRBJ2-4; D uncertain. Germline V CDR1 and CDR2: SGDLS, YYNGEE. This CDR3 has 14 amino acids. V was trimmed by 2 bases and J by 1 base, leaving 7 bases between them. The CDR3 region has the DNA TGTGCCAGCAGCGTCACACAGGCCAAAAACATTCAGTACTTC. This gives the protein CASSVTQAKNIQYF.

The CDR3 sequence is CASSLNGRNQPQHF. CDR3 sequence (DNA): TGCGCCAGCAGCTTGAACGGGCGAAATCAGCCCCAGCATTTT. This chain joins TRBV5-1 and TRBJ1-5; no firm D call. CDR1 and CDR2 (germline): SGHRS, YFSETQ. This CDR3 contains 14 residues. With 1 base removed from V and 4 bases from J, the gap between germline ends came to 9 bases.

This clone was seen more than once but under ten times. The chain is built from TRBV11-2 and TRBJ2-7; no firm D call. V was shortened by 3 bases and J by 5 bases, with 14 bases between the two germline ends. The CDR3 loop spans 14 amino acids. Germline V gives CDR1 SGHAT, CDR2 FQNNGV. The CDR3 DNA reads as TGTGCCAGCAGCTTCGGGCCAAAGAGCCACGAGCAGTACTTC. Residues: CASSFGPKSHEQYF.

The CDR3 region is CASSVESLNTGELFF. The CDR3 nucleotides read TGTGCCAGCTCAGTCGAGAGTTTGAACACCGGGGAGCTGTTTTTT. The gene calls are TRBV18 and TRBJ2-2; D uncertain. V was pared by 5 bases and J by 1 base, with 11 bases between. The CDR3 length is 15 residues. Germline CDR1 KGHSH, CDR2 LQKENI.